The rows below give T cell receptor beta chains drawn from one sample of a study of blood T cell repertoires in COVID-19. TCRdb's copy holds only in-frame clones and misses some; the assay was immunoSEQ multiplex PCR. Of about 150,000 clones in the sample, 70% to 85% were seen once. Sequencing was carried out using peripheral blood. The receptors shown here come from a woman between 50 and 59 years old with acute or convalescent COVID-19. Each CDR3 is given with its conserved first and last residue. A D gene is named only where the DNA matches it firmly. The listing skips clone size in some rows; elsewhere it reads once, few, many or a size class.

>TRBJ1-4|TRBV15|TRBD1|once
TGTGCCACCAGCAGAGAAGACCTAAGACAGGGCGGAGAAAAACTGTTTTTT
CATSREDLRQGGEKLFF
>TRBJ2-3|TRBV5-1|TRBD2|few
TGCGCCAGCAGCTTGGCAGCGGGGGGTACCACAGATACGCAGTATTTT
CASSLAAGGTTDTQYF
>TRBJ2-1|TRBV10-1|-|-
TGCGCCAGCAGTGAGCACGGAGGCTCCTACAATGAGCAGTTCTTC
CASSEHGGSYNEQFF
>TRBJ1-4|TRBV25-1|TRBD1|once
TGTGCCAGCAGTGAACCGAGGACAGGGAATGAAAAACTGTTTTTT
CASSEPRTGNEKLFF
>TRBJ1-1|TRBV11-2|-|-
TGTGCCAGCAGCTCCTCTGACAAGAACACTGAAGCTTTCTTT
CASSSSDKNTEAFF
>TRBJ2-3|TRBV9|TRBD2|-
TGTGCCAGCAGCGTTCCGGGACTAGGCACAGATACGCAGTATTTT
CASSVPGLGTDTQYF
>TRBJ1-4|TRBV28|-|-
TGTGCCAGCAGCCCACAGGCCATTAATGAAAAACTGTTTTTT
CASSPQAINEKLFF
>TRBJ2-1|TRBV15|-|-
TGTGCCACCAGCACCGGGGATATTGACAATGAGCAGTTCTTC
CATSTGDIDNEQFF
>TRBJ2-3|TRBV3-1/TRBV3-2|-|-
TGTGCCAGCAGCCGGACTTACCCTCCAGATACGCAGTATTTT
CASSRTYPPDTQYF
>TRBJ1-2|TRBV25-1|-|-
TGTGCCAGCAGTCCTGCAGGGGACGGCTCCTATGGCTACACCTTC
CASSPAGDGSYGYTF
>TRBJ2-5|TRBV18|TRBD2|-
TGTGCCAGCTCACCGCTGACTAGCGGGGGCGAGACCCAGTACTTC
CASSPLTSGGETQYF
>TRBJ2-7|TRBV2|TRBD1|few
TGTGCCAGCACCGAATCCAAGGACAGGTTCTCCTACGAGCAGTACTTC
CASTESKDRFSYEQYF
>TRBJ2-3|TRBV7-3|-|once
TGTGCCAGCAGCCCCCAGCGGAGCACAGATACGCAGTATTTT
CASSPQRSTDTQYF
>TRBJ1-1|TRBV6-2/TRBV6-3|TRBD1|-
TGTGCCAGCAGTTATGACAGGGGGCTCACTGAAGCTTTCTTT
CASSYDRGLTEAFF
>TRBJ1-4|TRBV21-1|-|once
TGTGCCAGCAGCAAAGAGGAGGAGGGGGCGGAACGTAATGAAAAACTGTTTTTT
CASSKEEEGAERNEKLFF
>TRBJ1-5|TRBV2|-|-
TGTGCCAGCCGGAATGCGGGCAATCAGCCCCAGCATTTT
CASRNAGNQPQHF
>TRBJ1-2|TRBV6-6|-|-
TGTGCCAGCAGTTACATCAAAGAGGGCTACACCTTC
CASSYIKEGYTF
>TRBJ1-6|TRBV11-2|-|-
TGTGCCAGCAGCTTAGATGTTCCGGGGTACAATTCACCCCTCCACTTT
CASSLDVPGYNSPLHF
>TRBJ1-5|TRBV4-1|TRBD1|-
TGCGCCAGCAGCCAGAGAGACAGGGCAGGCAATCAGCCCCAGCATTTT
CASSQRDRAGNQPQHF
>TRBJ1-5|TRBV19|TRBD1|-
TGTGCCAGTAGTACAGGGGGACGGGGCAATCAGCCCCAGCATTTT
CASSTGGRGNQPQHF
>TRBJ1-6|TRBV7-8|TRBD1|-
TGTGCCAGCAGCCTGTGGACAGGGGTTAATGTTTATAATTCACCCCTCCACTTT
CASSLWTGVNVYNSPLHF
>TRBJ1-4|TRBV2|-|-
TGTGCCAGCAGTCGAGATGAAAAACTGTTTTTT
CASSRDEKLFF
>TRBJ2-2|TRBV27|-|-
TGTGCCAGCAGTTTATCGAGTCAGGGACAGAACACCGGGGAGCTGTTTTTT
CASSLSSQGQNTGELFF
>TRBJ2-1|TRBV30|-|-
TGTGCCTGGAGTGTGGAGGGAGGACTTCTGAAGGGCGAGCAGTTCTTC
CAWSVEGGLLKGEQFF
>TRBJ2-1|TRBV27|TRBD2|-
TGTGCCAGCAGCTTGGCGGGAGTCGACAATGAGCAGTTCTTC
CASSLAGVDNEQFF
>TRBJ2-7|TRBV2|TRBD2|-
TGTGCCAGCAGGGGGACTAGCGGCCACGAGCAGTACTTC
CASRGTSGHEQYF
>TRBJ1-5|TRBV27|-|-
TGTGCCAGCAGTCAGAGGGGACTCAATCAGCCCCAGCATTTT
CASSQRGLNQPQHF
>TRBJ2-3|TRBV30|-|-
TGTGCCTCCTTCGACAATACGCAGTATTTT
CASFDNTQYF
>TRBJ1-5|TRBV19|-|-
TGTGCCAGTAGCGGGACTGGCAATCAGCCCCAGCATTTT
CASSGTGNQPQHF
>TRBJ1-2|TRBV7-8|-|-
TGTGCCAGCAGCGCCGGGACAACTCTCTATGGCTACACCTTC
CASSAGTTLYGYTF
>TRBJ2-7|TRBV20-1|-|-
TGCAGTGCTAGTGGGTACAGGGTGGGAACCTACGAGCAGTACTTC
CSASGYRVGTYEQYF
>TRBJ2-5|TRBV28|TRBD1|once
TGTGCCAGCAGGGGAGGGACAGGGTTCTTGAAGACCCAGTACTTC
CASRGGTGFLKTQYF
>TRBJ1-2|TRBV7-2|TRBD1|-
TGTGCCAGCAGCTTTACAGGGGTGAGCTACACCTTC
CASSFTGVSYTF
>TRBJ2-7|TRBV9|-|-
TGTGCCAGCAGCCCCGGACAGTTCGAGCAGTACTTC
CASSPGQFEQYF
>TRBJ2-3|TRBV6-6|-|-
TGTGCCAGCTCGGGTTCTACAGGCGCACTCACAGATACGCAGTATTTT
CASSGSTGALTDTQYF
>TRBJ2-2|TRBV9|-|-
TGTGCCAGCAGCGTAGTTGGACAGACAAACACCGGGGAGCTGTTTTTT
CASSVVGQTNTGELFF
>TRBJ1-5|TRBV10-3|TRBD1|few
TGTGCCATCACGACAGGGGCGGGTCAGCCCCAGCATTTT
CAITTGAGQPQHF
>TRBJ2-1|TRBV29-1|-|once
TGCAGCGCCCAGGGCGGCAATGAGCAGTTCTTC
CSAQGGNEQFF
>TRBJ2-7|TRBV28|-|-
TGTGCCAGCAGACAAGACTTAAGGGGCAGGGTAGCCTCGGGCTACGAGCAGTACTTC
CASRQDLRGRVASGYEQYF
>TRBJ2-2|TRBV7-2|-|-
TGTGCCAGCACTGGGGCCCCGAACACCGGGGAGCTGTTTTTT
CASTGAPNTGELFF
>TRBJ1-2|TRBV12-3/TRBV12-4|-|-
TGTGCCAGCAGTTTAGCGGGGGCTGGCTACACCTTC
CASSLAGAGYTF
>TRBJ1-2|TRBV28|TRBD1|-
TGTGCCAGCAGCCAACGACAGGGCGGCTATGGCTACACCTTC
CASSQRQGGYGYTF
>TRBJ1-6|TRBV2|-|few
TGTGCCAGCACAGGGAGGGTGTTAGCTTCACCCCTCCACTTT
CASTGRVLASPLHF
>TRBJ2-6|TRBV27|TRBD1|-
TGTGCCAGCAGTTTATCTGCAGGGGGCGCATCTGGGGCCAACGTCCTGACTTTC
CASSLSAGGASGANVLTF
>TRBJ1-2|TRBV6-2/TRBV6-3|-|-
TGTGCCAGCAGTTACACTACAGGGAGTTACACCTTC
CASSYTTGSYTF
>TRBJ1-1|TRBV6-6|TRBD1|-
TGTGCCAGCAGCGCGACAGGGAAGAGTACTGAAGCTTTCTTT
CASSATGKSTEAFF
>TRBJ1-6|TRBV27|-|-
TGTGCCAGCAGTTTATTCGTCTCGGGGGGGCAGTACATCAGCTCCTATAATTCACCCCTCCACTTT
CASSLFVSGGQYISSYNSPLHF
>TRBJ2-7|TRBV2|TRBD2|once
TGTGCCAGCGGAATTAGCGGGGGCTCCTACGAGCAGTACTTC
CASGISGGSYEQYF
>TRBJ2-5|TRBV5-1|-|-
TGCGCCAGCAGCTTGTATAGTGGCCAAGAGACCCAGTACTTC
CASSLYSGQETQYF